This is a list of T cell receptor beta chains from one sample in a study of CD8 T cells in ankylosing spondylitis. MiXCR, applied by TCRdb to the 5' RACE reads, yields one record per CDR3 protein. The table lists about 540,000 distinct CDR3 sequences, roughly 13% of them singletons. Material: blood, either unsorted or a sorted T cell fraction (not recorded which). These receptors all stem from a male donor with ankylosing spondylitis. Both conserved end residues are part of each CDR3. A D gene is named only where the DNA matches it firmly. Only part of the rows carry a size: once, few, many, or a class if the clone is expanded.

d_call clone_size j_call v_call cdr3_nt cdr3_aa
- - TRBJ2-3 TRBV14 TGTGCCAGCAGCCAAGTTAGACAGATAGGCACAGATACGCAGTATTTT CASSQVRQIGTDTQYF
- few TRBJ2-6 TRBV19 TGTGCCAGTAGTAGGGGAAGGCCTGGGGCCAACGTCCTGACTTTC CASSRGRPGANVLTF
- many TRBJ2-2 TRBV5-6 TGTGCCAGCAGCTTGGCCTTTGAGGCCGGGGAGCTGTTTTTT CASSLAFEAGELFF
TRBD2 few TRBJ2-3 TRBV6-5 TGTGCCAGCAGTTCTGATAGCGGGAGGGCTAGCACAGATACGCAGTATTTT CASSSDSGRASTDTQYF
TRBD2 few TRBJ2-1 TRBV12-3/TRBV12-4 TGTGCCAGCAATATAGCGGGAGGCGCCTACAATGAGCAGTTCTTC CASNIAGGAYNEQFF
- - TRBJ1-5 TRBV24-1 TGTGCCACTACCCATCAGCCCCAGCATTTT CATTHQPQHF
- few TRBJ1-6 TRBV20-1 TGCAGTGCGAGGACTCCAGGGAACTTAAATTCACCCCTCCACTTT CSARTPGNLNSPLHF
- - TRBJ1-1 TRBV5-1 TGCGCCAGCAGCTTGGCGGGGCCCACTGAAGCTTTCTTT CASSLAGPTEAFF
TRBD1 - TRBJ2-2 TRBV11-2 TGTGCCAGCGGACAGGTTAACACCGGGGAGCTGTTTTTT CASGQVNTGELFF
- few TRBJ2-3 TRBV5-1 TGCGCCAGCAGCTTGGGAGCGACAGGTACAGATACGCAGTATTTT CASSLGATGTDTQYF
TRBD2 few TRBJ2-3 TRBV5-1 TGCGCCAGCAGCTTGGGCCCAGCGGGAGGGAGCTCAGATACGCAGTATTTT CASSLGPAGGSSDTQYF
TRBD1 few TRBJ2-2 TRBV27 TGTGCCAGCAGTTCTCCGGGACAGGGGACGAACACCGGGGAGCTGTTTTTT CASSSPGQGTNTGELFF
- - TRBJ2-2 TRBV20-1 TGCAGTGCTAGGGGGCAGGCCACCGGGGAGCTGTTTTTT CSARGQATGELFF
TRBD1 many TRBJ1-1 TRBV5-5 TGTGCCAGCAGCTGGGACAGCCCCACTGAAGCTTTCTTT CASSWDSPTEAFF
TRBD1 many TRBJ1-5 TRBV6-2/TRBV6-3 TGTGCCAGCAGTTCCGGGACAGGGCGACAGCCCCAGCATTTT CASSSGTGRQPQHF
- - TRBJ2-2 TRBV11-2 TGTGCCAGCAGAAGGGGGGGTCGCGGGGAGCTGTTTTTT CASRRGGRGELFF
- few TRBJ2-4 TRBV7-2 TGTGCCAGCAGCTTAAACAGGGAAGACATTCAGTACTTC CASSLNREDIQYF
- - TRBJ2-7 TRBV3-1 TGTGCCAGCAGCCAAGAGCGACGGGGCAGCTCCTACGAGCAGTACTTC CASSQERRGSSYEQYF
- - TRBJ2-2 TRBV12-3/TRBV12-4 TGTGCCAGCAGTTTGGGGCGTGGGGAGCTGTTTTTT CASSLGRGELFF
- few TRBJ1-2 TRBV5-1 TGCGCCAGCAGCTTGGCCCAGGATGGCTACACCTTC CASSLAQDGYTF
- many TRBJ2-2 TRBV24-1 TGTGCCACCCATAGCGGGAACACCGGGGAGCTGTTTTTT CATHSGNTGELFF
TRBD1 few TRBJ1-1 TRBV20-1 TGCAGTGCTCCACGACAGGGTTTGAACACTGAAGCTTTCTTT CSAPRQGLNTEAFF
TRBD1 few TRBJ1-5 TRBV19 TGTGCCAGTAGTATAACAGGGGCCCTCAGGCCCCAGCATTTT CASSITGALRPQHF
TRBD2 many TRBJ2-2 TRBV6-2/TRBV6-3 TGTGCCAGCAGCCCTAGCGGGAGATCCGGGGAGCTGTTTTTT CASSPSGRSGELFF
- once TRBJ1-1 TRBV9 TGTGCCAGAAGCGTAGGGGGGGATACAGCTGAAGCTTTCTTT CARSVGGDTAEAFF
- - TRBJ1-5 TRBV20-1 TGCAGTGCTCCCGTCGGTCCTCATCAGCCCCAGCATTTT CSAPVGPHQPQHF
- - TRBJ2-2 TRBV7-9 TGTGCCAGCAGCTACGGCAGGGGATTGAACACCGGGGAGCTGTTTTTT CASSYGRGLNTGELFF
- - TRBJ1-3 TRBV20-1 TGCAGTGCTAGAGATCAAGGAAACACCATATATTTT CSARDQGNTIYF
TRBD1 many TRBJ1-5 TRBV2 TGTGCCAGCAGTGAAGCGCTTGTTGGGACAGGGAGGCGACAGCCCCAGCATTTT CASSEALVGTGRRQPQHF
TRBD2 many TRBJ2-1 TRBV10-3 TGTGCCACCGTCCCCACCGGGACTAGCTACAATGAGCAGTTCTTC CATVPTGTSYNEQFF
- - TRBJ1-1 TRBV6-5 TGTGCCAGCAGTTACCTAAGGATGAACACTGAAGCTTTCTTT CASSYLRMNTEAFF
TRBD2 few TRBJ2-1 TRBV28 TGTGCCAGCAGTATGCAGCGGGGATATTACAATGAGCAGTTCTTC CASSMQRGYYNEQFF
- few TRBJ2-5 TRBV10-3 TGTGCCATCAGTGGGAGGGGGCCAGAGACCCAGTACTTC CAISGRGPETQYF
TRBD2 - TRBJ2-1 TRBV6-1 TGTGCCAGCAGTCCCCCGGGGGCGGGAGGTGCCAATGAGCAGTTCTTC CASSPPGAGGANEQFF
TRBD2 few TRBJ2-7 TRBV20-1 TGCAGTGCTAGAGGATCGGTAGCGGGAGGACACGAGCAGTACTTC CSARGSVAGGHEQYF
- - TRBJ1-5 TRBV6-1 TGTGCCAGCAGTGAGGGCAGGCCAAGCAATCAGCCCCAGCATTTT CASSEGRPSNQPQHF
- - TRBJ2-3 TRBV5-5 TGTGCCAGCAGCTTGTCTGGCCAAGATACGCAGTATTTT CASSLSGQDTQYF
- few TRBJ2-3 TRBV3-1 TGTGCCACCCAGAAGGGTAGCACAGATACGCAGTATTTT CATQKGSTDTQYF
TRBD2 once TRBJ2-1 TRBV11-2 TGTGCCAGCAGCTTCGGACTAGCGGGATTCGCCCATGAGCAGTTCTTC CASSFGLAGFAHEQFF
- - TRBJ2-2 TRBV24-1 TGTGCCACCAGTGGGACACTAAACACCGGGGAGCTGTTTTTT CATSGTLNTGELFF
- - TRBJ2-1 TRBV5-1 TGCGCCAGCAGCTTGTTCCAGGAGAATTTTTATGAGCAGTTCTTC CASSLFQENFYEQFF
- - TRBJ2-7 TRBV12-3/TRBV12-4 TGTGCCAGCAGTTTTAGGGAGTCGGGCTACGAGCAGTACTTC CASSFRESGYEQYF
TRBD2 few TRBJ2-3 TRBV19 TGTGCCAGTAGTATGAGGACTAGCGGGCGCACAGATACGCAGTATTTT CASSMRTSGRTDTQYF
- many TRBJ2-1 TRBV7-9 TGTGCCAGCAGCGACGAAAGGGTGTTCTACAATGAGCAGTTCTTC CASSDERVFYNEQFF
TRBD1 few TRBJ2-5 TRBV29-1 TGCAGCGTAGCACAGGGGGTCGGGGAGACCCAGTACTTC CSVAQGVGETQYF
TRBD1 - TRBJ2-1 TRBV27 TGTGCCAGCAGACCGGGACAGCGGAACAATGAGCAGTTCTTC CASRPGQRNNEQFF
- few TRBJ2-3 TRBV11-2 TGTGCCAGCAGCTTGGACTATTTCAGCACAGATACGCAGTATTTT CASSLDYFSTDTQYF
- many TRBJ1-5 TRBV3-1 TGTGCCAGCAGCCAAGATGCGGCCGCGGGAGGGCCCCAGCATTTT CASSQDAAAGGPQHF
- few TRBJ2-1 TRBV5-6 TGTGCCAGCAGCAGGGTCCCCTACAATGAGCAGTTCTTC CASSRVPYNEQFF
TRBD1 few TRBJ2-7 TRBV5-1 TGCGCCAGCAGCTTGCCGGCAGGGGGTCGTGGCGAGCAGTACTTC CASSLPAGGRGEQYF
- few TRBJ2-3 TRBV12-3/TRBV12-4 TGTGCCAGCAGCCCTTTACTGAGCACAGATACGCAGTATTTT CASSPLLSTDTQYF
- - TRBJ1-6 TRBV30 TGTGCCTGGAGTAGCTCCGCGGATTCACCCCTCCACTTT CAWSSSADSPLHF
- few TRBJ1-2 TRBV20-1 TGCAGTGCTAGAGTCCCACCCTATGGCTACACCTTC CSARVPPYGYTF
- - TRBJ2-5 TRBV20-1 TGCAGTGCTAGGAATTCGGCAGCAGAAGAGACCCAGTACTTC CSARNSAAEETQYF
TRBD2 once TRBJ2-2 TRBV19 TGTGCCAGTAGTTGGCGCGGGAGGGCCGAAGGGGAGCTGTTTTTT CASSWRGRAEGELFF